The 29 T cell receptor beta chains listed next were all sequenced from one sample in a study of cytomegalovirus exposure and HLA in healthy donors. In the PCR, 60 Vbeta and 13 Jbeta primers were used. Repertoires were generated with immunoSEQ multiplex PCR, while TCRdb's copy carries only in-frame clones and drops some. The sample records 170,000 or so clones, 84% being singletons. The sample comprised PBMCs. The origin of the receptors is a girl under 18 in good health and CMV-seropositive.

This chain connects TRBV18 to TRBJ1-1; D is unresolved. Trimming took off 6 bases at V and 4 bases at J, with 15 bases between the two ends. The CDR3 covers 14 residues. CDR1 is KGHSH and CDR2 is LQKENI in the germline V gene. DNA for the CDR3: TGTGCCAGCTCGCCTTTGGAGGGTTTCACTGAAGCTTTCTTT. This gives the protein CASSPLEGFTEAFF.

This clone was observed a few times. This chain connects TRBV11-2 to TRBJ1-6, with D perhaps matching TRBD1 (5 bases). Germline values: CDR1 SGHAT, CDR2 FQNNGV. The germline V and J ends were trimmed by 3 bases and 10 bases, with 13 bases remaining between them. This CDR3 has 14 amino acids. The chain's CDR3 is CASSLGPRASPLHF. CDR3 sequence (DNA): TGTGCCAGCAGCTTGGGGCCTAGGGCATCACCCCTCCACTTT.

This chain connects TRBV7-3 to TRBJ2-5; 8 bases are a match to TRBD2. Germline CDR1 reads SGHTA; CDR2 reads FQGTGA. Trimming at V came to 1 base and at J to 2 bases, leaving 6 bases not matched to a gene. CDR3 length: 16 residues. CDR3 loop: CASSLRSGGLQETQYF. The CDR3 region has the DNA TGTGCCAGCAGCTTAAGGAGCGGGGGTTTGCAAGAGACCCAGTACTTC.

This clone was found a few times. The chain is built from TRBV4-2 and TRBJ2-2, with 9 bases lining up with TRBD2. Trimming at V came to 4 bases and at J to 1 base, leaving 1 base not matched to a gene. The CDR3 sequence is 15 residues long. Germline CDR1 LGHNA, CDR2 YNFKEQ. CDR3 DNA: TGTGCCAGCAGCCCTAGCGGGATGAACACCGGGGAGCTGTTTTTT. Protein sequence: CASSPSGMNTGELFF.

This chain links TRBV5-1 with TRBJ1-2; weak D call: TRBD1 (5 bases). This CDR3 comprises 13 residues. The V end was cut by 2 bases, the J end by 5 bases, with 10 bases between. Germline CDR1 reads SGHRS; CDR2 reads YFSETQ. The DNA for the CDR3 is TGCGCCAGCAGCTTTACAGGTCCGTATGGCTACACCTTC. Its protein product is CASSFTGPYGYTF.

Remarks on this clone: The junction shows a germline mismatch at one end, possibly a read error. The V gene is TRBV6-1, the J gene TRBJ2-2; D is perhaps TRBD2 (5 bases). This CDR3 is built from 14 residues. CDR1 and CDR2 from the germline V gene are MNHNS and SASEGT. CDR3 sequence: CASSDAGNTEELFF. Written as DNA, the CDR3 is TGTGCCAGCAGTGATGCGGGCAACACCGAGGAGCTGTTTTTT.

V usage is TRBV4-1 and J usage is TRBJ1-1; 7 nucleotides align to TRBD1. Trimming cost V 3 bases and J 1 base; bases outside gene matches: 8. Germline assignment: CDR1 MGHRA and CDR2 YSYEKL. This CDR3 contains 16 residues. The CDR3 DNA follows: TGCGCCAGCAGCCAGACACAGGGGCGGGAGAACACTGAAGCTTTCTTT. Translating gives CASSQTQGRENTEAFF.

The CDR3 region has the DNA TGTGCCAGCAGTCCCCGAGGGGGGACAGCACAAGAGACCCAGTACTTC. The encoded protein is CASSPRGGTAQETQYF. The chain uses TRBV7-3 and TRBJ2-5, with a weak D call TRBD1 (7 bases). Trimming stripped 6 bases from V and 2 bases from J, with 19 bases between. Looked up from germline, CDR1 is SGHTA and CDR2 is FQGTGA. This CDR3 has 16 residues.

The chain links TRBV9 to TRBJ1-6; TRBD1 matches at 9 bases. Germline V gene lookup returns CDR1 SGDLS and CDR2 YYNGEE. Germline trimming cut 0 bases from V and 7 bases from J; bases unmatched to any gene: 2. CDR3 length: 15 amino acids. CDR3 in DNA: TGTGCCAGCAGCGTAGAGGGGACAGGGAATTCACCCCTCCACTTT. Translating it yields CASSVEGTGNSPLHF.

This clone is a singleton in its sample. This chain links TRBV18 with TRBJ1-5, with 9 bases fitting TRBD1. V trimming: 4 bases; J trimming: 3 bases; junction bases outside the gene matches: 4. CDR1 KGHSH and CDR2 LQKENI come from the germline V gene. This CDR3 contains 15 residues. In nucleotides, the CDR3 is TGTGCCAGCTCACTACAGGGGGCCCTCAATCAGCCCCAGCATTTT. This translates into CASSLQGALNQPQHF.

The CDR3: CASSIGRREEGQPQHF. DNA for the CDR3: TGTGCCAGCAGCATCGGACGTAGGGAGGAGGGGCAGCCCCAGCATTTT. The chain recombines TRBV5-5 with TRBJ1-5, with D possibly TRBD1 on 5 matching bases. Germline CDR1 is SGHKS and CDR2 is YYEKEE (reference sequence). This CDR3 comprises 16 residues. V was pared by 4 bases and J by 7 bases, with 21 bases between.

The rearrangement joins TRBV5-8 to TRBJ2-5; 16 bases are shared with TRBD2. The V segment lost 3 bases and the J segment 4 bases; nucleotides outside the gene matches: 6. CDR1 is SGHTS and CDR2 is YDEGEE in the germline V gene. The CDR3 covers 17 residues. CDR3 loop: CASSYKGTSGGGETQYF. The CDR3 DNA follows: TGTGCCAGCAGCTACAAAGGGACTAGCGGGGGGGGAGAGACCCAGTACTTC.

The table lists this clone with a few counts. V is TRBV7-9 and J is TRBJ1-1; 9 bases line up with TRBD1. The germline V gene has CDR1 SEHNR and CDR2 FQNEAQ (reference sequence). The CDR3 runs 14 residues. J was trimmed by 3 bases and V by 5 bases; bases with no gene match: 4. CDR3 sequence: CASSQTGGDTEAFF. CDR3 nucleotide sequence: TGTGCCAGCAGCCAGACAGGGGGAGACACTGAAGCTTTCTTT.

The chain has TRBV6-5 and TRBJ1-2; D possibly corresponds to TRBD1 (5 bases). V lost 1 base to trimming and J lost 1 base, with 10 bases between them. The CDR3 extends over 15 amino acids. The germline CDR1 and CDR2 sequences are MNHEY and SVGAGI. The CDR3 loop is CASSYWTSSNYGYTF. DNA of the CDR3: TGTGCCAGCAGTTACTGGACATCTAGTAACTATGGCTACACCTTC.

About this clone: Other nucleotide sequences in the sample specify the same CDR3. J is TRBJ1-2 and V is TRBV27; D remains unclear. CDR3 size: 13 residues. Germline CDR1 and CDR2: MNHEY and SMNVEV (reference sequence). Trimming pared 3 bases from V and 4 bases from J, leaving 9 bases between. The CDR3 region is CASSLSRVYGYTF. The CDR3 region has the DNA TGTGCCAGCAGTTTGTCGAGGGTCTATGGCTACACCTTC.

The chain employs TRBV6-4 and TRBJ1-2; no clear D. There are 11 residues in the CDR3. The V end lost 6 bases, the J end lost 2 bases, and 4 bases lay between the germline ends. Per germline, CDR1 MRHNA and CDR2 SNTAGT. In DNA, the CDR3 is TGTGCCAGCAGCCTAAACTATGGCTACACCTTC. Amino acid sequence: CASSLNYGYTF.

This clone turned up a few times. The chain couples TRBV29-1 to TRBJ1-1; D perhaps matches TRBD1 (5 bases). The CDR3 covers 12 residues. Between the trimmed V and J ends, which lost 7 bases and 1 base, there was a span of 10 bases. CDR1 SQVTM and CDR2 ANQGSEA come from the germline V gene. The CDR3 region is CSAGRGNTEAFF. For the CDR3, the DNA is TGCAGCGCCGGAAGGGGGAACACTGAAGCTTTCTTT.

This chain joins TRBV9 and TRBJ2-5; D possibly corresponds to TRBD1 (8 bases). Germline V gene data show CDR1 as SGDLS and CDR2 as YYNGEE. The V gene lost 0 bases and the J gene lost 3 bases, with 18 bases spanning the gap. CDR3 length equals 17 residues. The CDR3 spells CASSVGGGQGAKETQYF. CDR3 in DNA: TGTGCCAGCAGCGTAGGGGGAGGGCAGGGGGCGAAAGAGACCCAGTACTTC. The variable domain in full, with the rest retrieved from reference TRBV9 and TRBJ2-5, is DSGVTQTPKHLITATGQRVTLRCSPRSGDLSVYWYQQSLDQGLQFLIQYYNGEERAKGNILERFSAQQFPDLHSELNLSSLELGDSALYFCASSVGGGQGAKETQYFGPGTRLLVL.

V gene TRBV5-6 combines with J gene TRBJ1-2; tentatively, D is TRBD1 (5 bases). Germline assignment: CDR1 SGHDT and CDR2 YYEEEE. Deletions cut 4 bases from V and 4 bases from J, with 14 bases between. There are 14 residues in the CDR3. The CDR3 reads CASSRGGAAYGYTF. CDR3 DNA: TGTGCCAGCAGCCGGGGAGGGGCCGCCTATGGCTACACCTTC.

The CDR3 spells CASSRTGTGGYEQYF. DNA of the CDR3: TGTGCCAGCAGCCGTACCGGGACAGGGGGCTACGAGCAGTACTTC. The V and J genes are TRBV6-5 and TRBJ2-7, with 11 bases aligning to TRBD1. After removal of 6 bases from V and 3 bases from J, the junction contained 7 bases not matched to a gene. Germline V gene data show CDR1 as MNHEY and CDR2 as SVGAGI. The CDR3 length is 15 residues.

The rearrangement joins TRBV5-1 to TRBJ1-4, with unresolved D. Trimming pared 2 bases from V and 4 bases from J, leaving 12 bases between. CDR3 length: 15 residues. Germline V gene sequence: CDR1 SGHRS, CDR2 YFSETQ. The CDR3 spells CASSFLWGVNEKLFF. CDR3 nucleotides: TGCGCCAGCAGCTTCCTCTGGGGAGTTAATGAAAAACTGTTTTTT.

The chain combines TRBV29-1 with TRBJ1-2; TRBD1 agrees at 7 bases. The ends lost 3 bases at V and 0 bases at J; junction bases unmatched: 4. This CDR3 comprises 14 residues. Germline V gene lookup returns CDR1 SQVTM and CDR2 ANQGSEA. This chain's CDR3 is CSVDPGQSNYGYTF. CDR3 nucleotide sequence: TGCAGCGTTGACCCGGGACAGTCTAACTATGGCTACACCTTC.

The chain links TRBV6-1 to TRBJ2-1; 7 bases line up with TRBD2. The CDR3 runs 16 residues. From germline, CDR1 is MNHNS and CDR2 SASEGT. The junction had 8 bases not matched to a gene; V was cut back by 2 bases and J by 4 bases. CDR3: CASSEHGLGAYNEQFF. As DNA, the CDR3 is TGTGCCAGCAGTGAACACGGACTAGGAGCGTACAATGAGCAGTTCTTC.

J is TRBJ1-1 and V is TRBV7-8, with D hard to call. The germline gives CDR1 SGHVS, CDR2 FQNEAQ. CDR3 size: 15 residues. Trimming cost V 3 bases and J 5 bases, with 16 bases left between them. The CDR3 coding sequence is TGTGCCAGCAGCTTGCCGAGAGGGCGTGGGACTGAAGCTTTCTTT. Translating gives CASSLPRGRGTEAFF.

J is TRBJ1-1 and V is TRBV11-2; 7 bases line up with TRBD1. After removal of 4 bases from V and 10 bases from J, the junction contained 15 bases not matched to a gene. The length of the CDR3 is 15 residues. Looked up from germline, CDR1 is SGHAT and CDR2 is FQNNGV. CDR3 protein: CASSSRQGTYRVAFF. CDR3 DNA sequence: TGTGCCAGCAGCTCGAGACAGGGCACTTACAGGGTAGCTTTCTTT.

The CDR3 spells CASSDGVGSRGETQYF. CDR3 in DNA: TGTGCCAGTAGTGACGGAGTGGGATCCCGGGGAGAGACCCAGTACTTC. This chain connects TRBV19 to TRBJ2-5; D might be TRBD2 (5 bases). This CDR3 spans 16 amino acids. CDR1 and CDR2 from the germline V gene are LNHDA and SQIVND (reference sequence). V was shortened by 5 bases and J by 4 bases, with 20 bases between the two germline ends.

The J gene is TRBJ2-5, the V gene TRBV4-1; 9 nucleotides align to TRBD2. From germline, CDR1 is MGHRA and CDR2 YSYEKL. The V and J ends lost 3 bases and 2 bases, in that order; junction bases with no gene match: 10. CDR3 length equals 17 residues. CDR3 DNA sequence: TGCGCCAGCAGCCACTCTGCCGGAGCGGGGGGTCAAGAGACCCAGTACTTC. This encodes CASSHSAGAGGQETQYF.

CDR3: CASSSRGVNTEAFF. In DNA, the CDR3 is TGTGCCAGCAGTTCCAGGGGGGTGAACACTGAAGCTTTCTTT. The gene calls are TRBV6-5 and TRBJ1-1, with 7 bases lining up with TRBD1. CDR3 size: 14 residues. The V gene's germline CDR1 is MNHEY and CDR2 SVGAGI. V was clipped by 4 bases and J by 0 bases; unmatched bases: 2.

The chain carries TRBV5-4 and TRBJ2-1, with 16 positions matching TRBD2. There are 17 residues in the CDR3. V lost 3 bases to trimming and J lost 4 bases; unmatched junction nucleotides: 4. Germline CDR1 is SGHNT and CDR2 is YYREEE (reference sequence). CDR3 region: CASSWGLAGGNYNEQFF. For the CDR3, the DNA is TGTGCCAGCAGCTGGGGACTAGCGGGGGGGAATTACAATGAGCAGTTCTTC.